This T cell receptor (beta chain) was retrieved from a study of cytomegalovirus exposure and HLA in healthy donors. Looking at the study overall: Samples from HLA-typed donors yielded about 85 million unique TCRs in an early data release. Findings of the study overall: As a later analysis showed, a missense DCLRE1C variant was linked to trimming of TCR beta V- and J-genes.

Turning to this clone: Antigen: not known.

It was with 60 Vbeta and 13 Jbeta primers that the PCR ran. Here immunoSEQ multiplex PCR was the method, and the copy in TCRdb shows in-frame clones only, minus some. This table holds some 190,000 clones, around four fifths found once. The CDR3 is 15 amino acids. The germline gives CDR1 SNHLY, CDR2 FYNNEI. Trimming removed 3 bases from V and 4 bases from J, with 14 bases in between. This clonotype was sampled from a boy aged 2 to 9 in good health and CMV-seronegative. The specimen sequenced was PBMCs. The rearrangement uses TRBV2 and TRBJ2-3, with D maybe TRBD2 (5 bases). The CDR3 DNA reads TGTGCCAGCAGTGATGAGGGAGTCGCCCCAGATACGCAGTATTTT. Translation gives CASSDEGVAPDTQYF.